This passage covers 15 T cell receptor beta chains from one sample sequenced in a study of T cell responses to AZD1222 COVID-19 vaccine. Produced via immunoSEQ multiplex PCR; TCRdb's table is partial and in-frame only. The table lists 95,000 to 120,000 clones, about nine tenths of them singletons, with less than 4% in the top ten. The specimen comprised peripheral blood, sampled on day 0 of MenACWY control vaccination. All receptors come from an adult in good health.

The rearrangement joins TRBV7-2 to TRBJ1-1; no clear D. V was trimmed by 5 bases and J by 6 bases, leaving 16 bases between them. The germline V gene encodes CDR1 SGHTA and CDR2 FQGNSA. The CDR3 runs 14 residues. CDR3 amino acids: CASSPRAGSAEAFF. The CDR3 region has the DNA TGTGCCAGCAGCCCGAGGGCCGGATCCGCTGAAGCTTTCTTT.

The CDR3: CASSFRGNEELFF. CDR3 in DNA: TGTGCCAGCAGTTTTAGAGGGAACGAGGAGCTGTTTTTT. The chain combines TRBV27 with TRBJ2-2; tentatively, D is TRBD2 (5 bases). The germline V and J ends were trimmed by 3 bases and 10 bases, with 12 bases remaining between them. Germline CDR1 MNHEY, CDR2 SMNVEV (reference sequence). This CDR3 is built from 13 residues.

This clone was counted a few times. The chain couples TRBV5-5 to TRBJ1-2; TRBD1 is a possible D gene (6 bases). This CDR3 is 15 amino acids long. Germline loops: CDR1 SGHKS, CDR2 YYEKEE (reference sequence). V was trimmed by 1 base and J by 4 bases, leaving 14 bases between them. The CDR3 nucleotides are TGTGCCAGCAGCTTGTGGGACACGGACTCCTATGGCTACACCTTC. It encodes CASSLWDTDSYGYTF. The full variable domain, with the rest looked up from reference TRBV5-5 and TRBJ1-2, is DAGVTQSPTHLIKTRGQQVTLRCSPISGHKSVSWYQQVLGQGPQFIFQYYEKEERGRGNFPDRFSARQFPNYSSELNVNALLLGDSALYLCASSLWDTDSYGYTFGSGTRLTVV.

This rearrangement joins TRBV5-6 to TRBJ1-2; D possibly corresponds to TRBD1 (5 bases). Looked up from germline, CDR1 is SGHDT and CDR2 is YYEEEE. The CDR3 totals 16 residues. V gave up 0 bases and J gave up 4 bases, with 16 bases separating them. In DNA form, the CDR3 reads TGTGCCAGCAGCTTGGGGGGCCGGGACGGCGGCTATGGCTACACCTTC. Translated: CASSLGGRDGGYGYTF.

The rearrangement links TRBV19 to TRBJ2-6; no firm D call. Germline CDR1 is LNHDA and CDR2 is SQIVND (reference sequence). The V and J ends lost 4 bases and 0 bases respectively, with 7 bases between them. CDR3 size: 15 residues. CDR3 residues: CASSTLYSGANVLTF. The CDR3 bases are TGTGCCAGTAGTACCCTCTACTCTGGGGCCAACGTCCTGACTTTC.

This chain links TRBV6-5 with TRBJ1-3, with TRBD1 as a possible D gene (5 bases). With 6 bases removed from V and 0 bases from J, the gap between germline ends came to 12 bases. The CDR3 consists of 15 residues. Germline V gene sequence: CDR1 MNHEY, CDR2 SVGAGI. The CDR3 DNA follows: TGTGCCAGCAGCTCCGGAGGGGCCTCTGGAAACACCATATATTTT. Translation gives CASSSGGASGNTIYF.

The gene calls are TRBV4-3 and TRBJ2-1; 8 nucleotides align to TRBD1. CDR3 length: 15 residues. Germline CDR1 is LGHNA and CDR2 is YSLEER. Trimming removed 3 bases from V and 5 bases from J; junction bases left unmatched: 6. CDR3 coding DNA: TGCGCCAGCAGCCACGGACAGGGAGTACACAATGAGCAGTTCTTC. This sequence encodes CASSHGQGVHNEQFF.

CDR3 sequence (DNA): TGTGCCACCAGTGATCCACGAGGGGGCGCGGACTATGGCTACACCTTC. Translating gives CATSDPRGGADYGYTF. V usage is TRBV24-1 and J usage is TRBJ1-2; 7 nucleotides match TRBD1. CDR3 size: 16 residues. Germline V lookup: CDR1 KGHDR, CDR2 SFDVKD. Unmatched junction bases numbered 9, after V lost 3 bases and J lost 3 bases.

The chain carries TRBV4-2 and TRBJ2-7; D uncertain. The germline V gene has CDR1 LGHNA and CDR2 YNFKEQ. V lost 3 bases, J lost 1 base, and 13 bases lay in between. This CDR3 has 15 residues. CDR3 bases: TGTGCCAGCAGCCAGGAATACCCGGGTTCCTACGAGCAGTACTTC. As protein: CASSQEYPGSYEQYF.

CDR3 amino acids: CASSTAPAHGELFF. The CDR3 DNA follows: TGTGCCAGCAGTACCGCACCAGCACACGGGGAGCTGTTTTTT. This rearrangement joins TRBV5-5 to TRBJ2-2, with D unclear. The CDR3 runs to 14 residues. Trimming pared 5 bases from V and 7 bases from J, leaving 15 bases between. Germline assignment: CDR1 SGHKS and CDR2 YYEKEE (reference sequence).

This chain links TRBV3-1 (or the pseudogene TRBV3-2) with TRBJ1-3; D may be TRBD1 (6 bases). Germline lookup yields CDR1 LGHDT and CDR2 YNNKEL (reference sequence). V dropped 4 bases and J dropped 10 bases, with 14 bases sitting between them. CDR3 length equals 13 residues. The CDR3 DNA follows: TGTGCCAGCAGCCCCTGGACAGACGCGACCATATATTTT. Translating gives CASSPWTDATIYF.

The J gene is TRBJ1-1, the V gene TRBV2; maybe TRBD1 (6 bases). The CDR3 runs to 19 residues. V shed 0 bases and J shed 5 bases, with 25 bases lying between them. Germline values: CDR1 SNHLY, CDR2 FYNNEI. The DNA for the CDR3 is TGTGCCAGCAGTGAAGCCCTCTCAGGGGCCCTCTCCAGGAAGACTGAAGCTTTCTTT. Protein sequence: CASSEALSGALSRKTEAFF.

The V gene is TRBV2, the J gene TRBJ2-3; D may be TRBD2 (6 bases). Germline values: CDR1 SNHLY, CDR2 FYNNEI. Trimming pared 8 bases from V and 2 bases from J, leaving 20 bases between. The CDR3 has 16 amino acids. CDR3 sequence (DNA): TGTGCCAGCGCCGATTTCGGGACTCATTACACAGATACGCAGTATTTT. It yields the protein CASADFGTHYTDTQYF.

This chain uses TRBV2 with TRBJ1-3, with a possible D match to TRBD1 (6 bases). This CDR3 region has 14 residues. Germline values: CDR1 SNHLY, CDR2 FYNNEI. The V and J ends lost 7 bases and 0 bases respectively, with 10 bases between them. CDR3 DNA: TGTGCCAGCATCAGGGGCCTCTCTGGAAACACCATATATTTT. Protein sequence: CASIRGLSGNTIYF.

Details on this clone: A junction boundary mismatches the germline segment, possibly from a read error. This rearrangement joins TRBV3-1 (or the pseudogene TRBV3-2) to TRBJ2-7; D tentatively reads TRBD1 or TRBD2 (6 bases each). The CDR3 covers 14 residues. Germline loops: CDR1 LGHDT, CDR2 YNNKEL (reference sequence). CDR3 DNA sequence: TGTGCCAGCAGCCAAGAACGGAGGAGGGGACAAGTTTCCTTC. Encoded protein: CASSQERRRGQVSF.